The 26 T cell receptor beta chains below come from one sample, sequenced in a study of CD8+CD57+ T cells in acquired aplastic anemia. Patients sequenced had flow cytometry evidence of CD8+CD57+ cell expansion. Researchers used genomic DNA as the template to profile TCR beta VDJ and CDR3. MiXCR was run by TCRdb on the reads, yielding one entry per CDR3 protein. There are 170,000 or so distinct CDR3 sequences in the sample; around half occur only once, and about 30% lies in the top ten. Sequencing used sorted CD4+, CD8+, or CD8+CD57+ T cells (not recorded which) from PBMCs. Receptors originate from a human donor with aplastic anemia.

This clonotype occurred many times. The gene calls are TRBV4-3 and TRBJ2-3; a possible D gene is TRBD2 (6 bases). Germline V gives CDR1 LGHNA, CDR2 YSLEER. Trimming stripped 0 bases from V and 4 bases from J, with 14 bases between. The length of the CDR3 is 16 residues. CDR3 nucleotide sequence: TGCGCCAGCAGCCAAGATACGTGGAGGGGCGCAGATACGCAGTATTTT. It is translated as CASSQDTWRGADTQYF.

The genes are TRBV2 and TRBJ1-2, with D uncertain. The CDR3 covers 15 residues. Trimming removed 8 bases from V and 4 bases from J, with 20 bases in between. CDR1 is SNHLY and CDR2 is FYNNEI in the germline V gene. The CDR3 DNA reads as TGTGCCAGCTCCCTAAACCCGTGGACGGGCTATGGCTACACCTTC. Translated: CASSLNPWTGYGYTF.

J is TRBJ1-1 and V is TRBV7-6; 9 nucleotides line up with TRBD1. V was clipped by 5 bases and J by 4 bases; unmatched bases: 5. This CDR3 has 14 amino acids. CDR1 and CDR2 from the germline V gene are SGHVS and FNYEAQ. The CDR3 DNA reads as TGTGCCAGCAGCCCTGGACAGGGGAGCACTGAAGCTTTCTTT. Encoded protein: CASSPGQGSTEAFF.

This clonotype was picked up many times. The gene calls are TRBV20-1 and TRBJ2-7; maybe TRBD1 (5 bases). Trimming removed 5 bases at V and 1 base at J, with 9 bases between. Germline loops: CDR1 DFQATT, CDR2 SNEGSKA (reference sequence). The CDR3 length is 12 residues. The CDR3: CSAQTGSYEQYF. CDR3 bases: TGCAGTGCTCAAACAGGTTCCTACGAGCAGTACTTC.

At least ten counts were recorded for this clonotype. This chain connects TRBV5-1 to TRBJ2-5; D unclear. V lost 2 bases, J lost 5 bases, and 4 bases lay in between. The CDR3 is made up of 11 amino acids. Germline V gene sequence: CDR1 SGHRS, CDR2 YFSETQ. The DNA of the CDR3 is TGCGCCAGCAGCTTTAGGGAGACCCAGTACTTC. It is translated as CASSFRETQYF. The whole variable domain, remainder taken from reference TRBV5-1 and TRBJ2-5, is KAGVTQTPRYLIKTRGQQVTLSCSPISGHRSVSWYQQTPGQGLQFLFEYFSETQRNKGNFPGRFSGRQFSNSRSEMNVSTLELGDSALYLCASSFRETQYFGPGTRLLVL.

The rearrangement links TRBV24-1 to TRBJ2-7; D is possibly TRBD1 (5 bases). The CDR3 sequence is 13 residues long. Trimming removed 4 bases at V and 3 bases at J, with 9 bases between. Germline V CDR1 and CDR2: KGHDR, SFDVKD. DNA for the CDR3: TGTGCCACCAGTGACCTAAGGGGCTACGAGCAGTACTTC. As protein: CATSDLRGYEQYF.

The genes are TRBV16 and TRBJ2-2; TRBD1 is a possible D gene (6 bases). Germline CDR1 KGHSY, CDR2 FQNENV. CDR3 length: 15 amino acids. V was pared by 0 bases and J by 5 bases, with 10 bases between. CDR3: CASSQSRTETGELFF. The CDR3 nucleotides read TGTGCCAGCAGCCAATCGAGGACAGAGACCGGGGAGCTGTTTTTT.

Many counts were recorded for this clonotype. CDR3: CASSLGGGRDYEQYF. The CDR3 nucleotides read TGTGCCAGCAGCTTAGGGGGGGGCAGAGACTACGAGCAGTACTTC. The chain has TRBV7-2 and TRBJ2-7, with TRBD2 as a possible D gene (7 bases). Looked up from germline, CDR1 is SGHTA and CDR2 is FQGNSA. This CDR3 comprises 15 residues. V was cut by 1 base and J by 3 bases, with 13 bases left in between.

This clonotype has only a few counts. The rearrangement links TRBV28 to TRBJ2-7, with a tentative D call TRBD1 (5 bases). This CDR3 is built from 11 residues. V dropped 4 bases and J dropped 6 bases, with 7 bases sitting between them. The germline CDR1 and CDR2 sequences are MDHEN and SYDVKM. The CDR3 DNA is TGTGCCAGCAGTTCGACAGTCGAGCAGTACTTC. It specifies CASSSTVEQYF.

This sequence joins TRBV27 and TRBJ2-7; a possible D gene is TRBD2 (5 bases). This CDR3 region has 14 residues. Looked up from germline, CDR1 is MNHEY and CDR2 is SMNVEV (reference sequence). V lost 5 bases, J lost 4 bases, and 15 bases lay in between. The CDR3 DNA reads TGTGCCAGCAGTCGGGCGGTTTCGGGGTACGAGCAGTACTTC. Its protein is CASSRAVSGYEQYF.

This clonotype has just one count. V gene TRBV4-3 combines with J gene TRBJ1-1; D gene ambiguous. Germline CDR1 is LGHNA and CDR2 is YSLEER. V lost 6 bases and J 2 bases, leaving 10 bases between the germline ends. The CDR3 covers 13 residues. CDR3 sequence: CASSFFLNTEAFF. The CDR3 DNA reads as TGCGCCAGCAGTTTTTTTCTTAACACTGAAGCTTTCTTT.

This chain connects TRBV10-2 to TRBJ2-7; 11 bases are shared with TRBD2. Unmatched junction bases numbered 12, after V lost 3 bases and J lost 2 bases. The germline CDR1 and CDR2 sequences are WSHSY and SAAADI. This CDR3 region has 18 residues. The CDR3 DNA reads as TGCGCCAGCAGTGATATAACTAGCGGGGGTCGGAACCCCTACGAGCAGTACTTC. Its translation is CASSDITSGGRNPYEQYF.

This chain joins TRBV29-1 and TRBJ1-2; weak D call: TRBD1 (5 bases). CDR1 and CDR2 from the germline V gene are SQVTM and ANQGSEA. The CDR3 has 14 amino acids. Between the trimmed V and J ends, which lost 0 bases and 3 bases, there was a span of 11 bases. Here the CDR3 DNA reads TGCAGCGTTGAAGATCCCACGGGGGACTATGGCTACACCTTC. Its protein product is CSVEDPTGDYGYTF.

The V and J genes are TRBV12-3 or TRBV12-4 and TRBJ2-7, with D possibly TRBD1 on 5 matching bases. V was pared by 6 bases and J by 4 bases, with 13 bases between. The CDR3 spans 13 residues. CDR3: CASSHFGHYEQYF. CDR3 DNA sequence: TGTGCCAGCAGCCACTTCGGACATTACGAGCAGTACTTC.

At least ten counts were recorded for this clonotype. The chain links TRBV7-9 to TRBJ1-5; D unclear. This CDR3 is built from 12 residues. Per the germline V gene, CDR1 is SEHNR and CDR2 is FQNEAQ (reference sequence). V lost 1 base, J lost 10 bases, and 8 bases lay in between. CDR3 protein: CASSLGGGPQHF. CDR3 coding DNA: TGTGCCAGCAGCTTAGGGGGAGGACCCCAGCATTTT.

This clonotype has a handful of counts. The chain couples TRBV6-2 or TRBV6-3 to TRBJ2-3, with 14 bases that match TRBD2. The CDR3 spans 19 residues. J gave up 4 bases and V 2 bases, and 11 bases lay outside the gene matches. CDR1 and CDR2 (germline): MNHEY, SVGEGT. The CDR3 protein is CASSYGGTSGSGDPDTQYF. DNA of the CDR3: TGTGCCAGCAGTTACGGAGGGACTAGCGGGAGCGGAGACCCAGATACGCAGTATTTT.

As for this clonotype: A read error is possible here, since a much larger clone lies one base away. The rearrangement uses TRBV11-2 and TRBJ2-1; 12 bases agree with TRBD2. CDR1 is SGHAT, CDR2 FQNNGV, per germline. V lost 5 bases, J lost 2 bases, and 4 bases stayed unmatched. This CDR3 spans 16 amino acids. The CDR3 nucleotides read TGTGCCAGCAGCATTCGACTAGCGGGGGCCTACAATGAGCAGTTCTTC. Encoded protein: CASSIRLAGAYNEQFF.

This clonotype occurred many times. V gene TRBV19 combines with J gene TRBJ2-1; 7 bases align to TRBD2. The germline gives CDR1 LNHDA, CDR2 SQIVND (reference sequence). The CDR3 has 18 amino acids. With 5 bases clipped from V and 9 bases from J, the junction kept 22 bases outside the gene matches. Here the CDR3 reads CASSFFTPIPGGLGEQFF. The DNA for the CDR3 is TGTGCCAGTAGTTTCTTCACCCCTATACCGGGAGGCCTAGGTGAGCAGTTCTTC.

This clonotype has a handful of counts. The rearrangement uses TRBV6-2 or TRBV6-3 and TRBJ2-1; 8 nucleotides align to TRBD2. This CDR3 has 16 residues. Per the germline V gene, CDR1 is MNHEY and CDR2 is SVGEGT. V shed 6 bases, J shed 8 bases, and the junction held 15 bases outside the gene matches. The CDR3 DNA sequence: TGTGCCAGCAGCAGAACTAGCGGTCACCCAGGGCATGAGCAGTTCTTC. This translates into CASSRTSGHPGHEQFF.

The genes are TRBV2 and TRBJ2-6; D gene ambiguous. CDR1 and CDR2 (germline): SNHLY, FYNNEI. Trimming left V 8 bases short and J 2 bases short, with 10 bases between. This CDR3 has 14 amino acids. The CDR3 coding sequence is TGTGCCAGCCAGATAGTGACTGGGGCCAACGTCCTGACTTTC. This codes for CASQIVTGANVLTF.

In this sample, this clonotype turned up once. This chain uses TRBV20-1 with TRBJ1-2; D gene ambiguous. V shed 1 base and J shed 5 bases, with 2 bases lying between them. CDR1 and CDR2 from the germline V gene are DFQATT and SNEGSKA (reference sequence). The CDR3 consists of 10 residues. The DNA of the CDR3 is TGCAGTGCTAGAGTTTATGGCTACACCTTC. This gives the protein CSARVYGYTF.

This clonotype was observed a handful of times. CDR3 DNA sequence: TGTGCCAGCAGTGGAACTAGTGGGTTCTTCAATGAGCAGTTCTTC. Translation: CASSGTSGFFNEQFF. The chain couples TRBV2 to TRBJ2-1; a weak D match, TRBD2 (5 bases). The germline V gene has CDR1 SNHLY and CDR2 FYNNEI. V was pared by 4 bases and J by 6 bases, with 16 bases between. The CDR3 spans 15 residues.

CDR3 in DNA: TGTGCCACCAGCCTAGGGGGGAGGAAAGAGCAGTACTTC. Protein product: CATSLGGRKEQYF. The chain joins TRBV15 to TRBJ2-7; TRBD1 or TRBD2 may be the D gene (6 bases each). Germline V CDR1 and CDR2: LNHNV, YYDKDF (reference sequence). The V and J ends lost 5 bases and 7 bases respectively, with 15 bases between them. The CDR3 totals 13 residues.

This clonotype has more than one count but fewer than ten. In nucleotides, the CDR3 is TGTGCCATCAGTGAGGACAGGGGGTACGAGCAGTACTTC. Translation: CAISEDRGYEQYF. The chain couples TRBV10-3 to TRBJ2-7; 9 nucleotides agree with TRBD1. The CDR3 runs 13 residues. The trim removed 2 bases at V and 4 bases at J, leaving 0 bases unmatched. Germline V gives CDR1 ENHRY, CDR2 SYGVKD.

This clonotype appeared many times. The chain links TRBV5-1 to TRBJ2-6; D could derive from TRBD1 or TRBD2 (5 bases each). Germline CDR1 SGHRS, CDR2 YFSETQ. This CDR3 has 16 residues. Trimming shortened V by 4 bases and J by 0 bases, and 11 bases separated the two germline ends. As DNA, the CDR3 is TGCGCCAGCAGCCCGGGACGGCCCTCTGGGGCCAACGTCCTGACTTTC. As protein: CASSPGRPSGANVLTF. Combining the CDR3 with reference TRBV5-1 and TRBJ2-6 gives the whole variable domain KAGVTQTPRYLIKTRGQQVTLSCSPISGHRSVSWYQQTPGQGLQFLFEYFSETQRNKGNFPGRFSGRQFSNSRSEMNVSTLELGDSALYLCASSPGRPSGANVLTFGAGSRLTVL.

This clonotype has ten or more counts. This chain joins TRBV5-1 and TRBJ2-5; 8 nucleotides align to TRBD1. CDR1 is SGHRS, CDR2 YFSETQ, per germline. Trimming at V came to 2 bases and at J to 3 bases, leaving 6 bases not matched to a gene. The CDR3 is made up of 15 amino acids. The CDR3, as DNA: TGCGCCAGCAGCTTCGCGACAGGGGCGAAAGAGACCCAGTACTTC. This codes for CASSFATGAKETQYF.